This T cell receptor beta chain was recorded in a study of patients and donors after allogeneic stem cell transplantation. This clonotype turned up a few times. Using its own MiXCR run on the RT-PCR reads, TCRdb lists one record per CDR3 protein. The table records approximately 200,000 distinct CDR3 sequences, around two fifths of them present only once. CDR1 is MNHEY and CDR2 is SVGAGI in the germline V gene. The CDR3 totals 15 residues. Trimming cost V 6 bases and J 0 bases, with 12 bases left between them. The receptor was derived from a human donor who was either an allogeneic HSCT recipient or a stem cell or donor lymphocyte infusion donor (not recorded which). It is not recorded whose cells these are; they may come from a transplant donor. The chain combines TRBV6-5 with TRBJ2-1, with TRBD2 as a possible D gene (6 bases). The sequencing sample was made of blood, either unsorted or a sorted T cell fraction (not recorded which). The CDR3 loop reads CASREGPNSYNEQFF. DNA of the CDR3: TGTGCCAGCAGGGAGGGACCCAACTCCTACAATGAGCAGTTCTTC.